Below are 28 T cell receptor beta chains sequenced from a single sample in a study of cytotoxic CD8 clonotypes in ibrutinib-treated CLL. Data came from immunoSEQ multiplex PCR; TCRdb stores just in-frame clones and leaves some out. The sample shows some 310,000 clones, roughly 79% of them seen only once. Material: PBMCs, obtained before ibrutinib treatment. Receptors originate from a human donor with chronic lymphocytic leukemia.

This chain joins TRBV5-6 and TRBJ1-3; no clear D gene. There are 14 residues in the CDR3. The V end was cut by 10 bases, the J end by 0 bases, with 14 bases between. Germline V gene lookup returns CDR1 SGHDT and CDR2 YYEEEE. In DNA form, the CDR3 reads TGTGCCGTTTGGCGGAAAAGCTCTGGAAACACCATATATTTT. It encodes CAVWRKSSGNTIYF.

The rearrangement links TRBV7-2 to TRBJ2-7, with TRBD2 matching 7 bases. The V and J ends lost 5 bases and 0 bases, in that order; junction bases with no gene match: 7. Germline assignment: CDR1 SGHTA and CDR2 FQGNSA. The CDR3 totals 15 residues. The CDR3: CASSPTSVHSYEQYF. The CDR3 DNA sequence: TGTGCCAGCAGCCCCACTAGCGTCCACTCCTACGAGCAGTACTTC.

Only one count was recorded for this clone. The rearrangement links TRBV11-2 to TRBJ2-7; D gene unclear. Trimming left V 1 base short and J 4 bases short, with 17 bases between. The CDR3 is 16 amino acids. CDR1 is SGHAT, CDR2 FQNNGV, per germline. The CDR3 spells CASSLAAEAHAYEQYF. As DNA, the CDR3 is TGTGCCAGCAGCTTAGCTGCCGAAGCCCACGCATACGAGCAGTACTTC.

V is TRBV7-3 and J is TRBJ1-2; 9 bases align to TRBD1. With V trimmed by 5 bases and J by 5 bases, 9 bases remained unmatched. CDR1 SGHTA and CDR2 FQGTGA come from the germline V gene. CDR3 length equals 15 residues. CDR3 nucleotides: TGTGCCAGCAGCCCCCCCCGGACAGGGGTATATGGCTACACCTTC. This codes for CASSPPRTGVYGYTF.

V usage is TRBV15 and J usage is TRBJ2-1; 9 nucleotides line up with TRBD2. V was clipped by 1 base and J by 6 bases; unmatched bases: 13. Germline V gene lookup returns CDR1 LNHNV and CDR2 YYDKDF (reference sequence). CDR3 length: 18 amino acids. This CDR3 is CATSRAHDNPGLANEQFF. CDR3 DNA sequence: TGTGCCACCAGCAGAGCTCACGACAACCCGGGACTAGCCAATGAGCAGTTCTTC.

The chain carries TRBV27 and TRBJ2-6, with 7 nucleotides matching TRBD1. The V segment lost 2 bases and the J segment 4 bases; nucleotides outside the gene matches: 2. Germline values: CDR1 MNHEY, CDR2 SMNVEV (reference sequence). There are 15 residues in the CDR3. CDR3 DNA sequence: TGTGCCAGCAGTTTAGTGGGACAGGGGGCCAACGTCCTGACTTTC. Protein product: CASSLVGQGANVLTF.

This rearrangement joins TRBV5-6 to TRBJ2-3; 11 bases align to TRBD1. Germline CDR1 SGHDT, CDR2 YYEEEE. The CDR3 runs 15 residues. The J segment lost 4 bases and the V segment lost 0 bases, leaving 1 base of the junction unmatched. This CDR3 reads CASSLGTGGPDTQYF. DNA of the CDR3: TGTGCCAGCAGCTTGGGGACAGGGGGCCCAGATACGCAGTATTTT.

J is TRBJ2-5 and V is TRBV10-1; TRBD2 matches 13 bases. Germline V gene sequence: CDR1 WNHNN, CDR2 SYGVQD (reference sequence). The CDR3 runs 16 residues. Trimming removed 5 bases from V and 4 bases from J; junction bases left unmatched: 7. The chain's CDR3 is CASSPGLAGDGETQYF. The DNA for the CDR3 is TGCGCCAGCAGTCCCGGACTAGCGGGAGACGGAGAGACCCAGTACTTC.

The chain couples TRBV18 to TRBJ2-7; TRBD1 is a possible D gene (6 bases). This CDR3 has 13 amino acids. Germline V lookup: CDR1 KGHSH, CDR2 LQKENI. Trimming shortened V by 7 bases and J by 0 bases, and 10 bases separated the two germline ends. In nucleotides, the CDR3 is TGTGCCAGCTTCCGGGACAACTCCTACGAGCAGTACTTC. Translation: CASFRDNSYEQYF.

This clone was counted a few times. The V gene is TRBV6-5, the J gene TRBJ1-1; a weak D match, TRBD1 (5 bases). The CDR3 consists of 13 residues. The V end was cut by 6 bases, the J end by 10 bases, with 18 bases between. Germline V lookup: CDR1 MNHEY, CDR2 SVGAGI. The CDR3 nucleotides are TGTGCCAGCAGCCCCGGCGTACAAAGGGGAGCTTTCTTT. Translating it yields CASSPGVQRGAFF.

This clone was picked up one time. The V gene is TRBV19, the J gene TRBJ2-1; D is unresolved. CDR1 is LNHDA and CDR2 is SQIVND in the germline V gene (reference sequence). V lost 4 bases and J 6 bases, leaving 10 bases between the germline ends. The CDR3 has 13 residues. The chain's CDR3 is CASSRVPGNEQFF. CDR3 DNA: TGTGCCAGTAGTAGAGTCCCCGGCAATGAGCAGTTCTTC. Full variable domain (missing parts from reference TRBV19 and TRBJ2-1): DGGITQSPKYLFRKEGQNVTLSCEQNLNHDAMYWYRQDPGQGLRLIYYSQIVNDFQKGDIAEGYSVSREKKESFPLTVTSAQKNPTAFYLCASSRVPGNEQFFGPGTRLTVL.

This clone was recorded only once. The chain has TRBV6-5 and TRBJ2-7; no firm D call. The germline V gene has CDR1 MNHEY and CDR2 SVGAGI. V was shortened by 6 bases and J by 7 bases, with 10 bases between the two germline ends. The CDR3 loop spans 11 amino acids. CDR3: CASRGSGEQYF. The CDR3 DNA sequence: TGTGCCAGCAGAGGGTCGGGTGAGCAGTACTTC.

Remarks on this clone: One junction end disagrees with the germline gene, perhaps due to a read error. The genes are TRBV7-7 and TRBJ2-5; D assignment may be TRBD1 or TRBD2 (7 bases each). The CDR3 length is 18 residues. Germline lookup yields CDR1 SSHAT and CDR2 FNYEAQ (reference sequence). The CDR3 sequence is CASSFLQGGRGWQETQYF. The CDR3 DNA is TGTGCTAGCAGCTTCCTCCAGGGGGGGAGAGGTTGGCAAGAGACCCAGTACTTC.

The CDR3 sequence: CASSKMTGGEQYF. The DNA of the CDR3 is TGTGCCAGTAGTAAAATGACAGGGGGCGAGCAGTACTTC. This chain links TRBV19 with TRBJ2-7; 9 bases align to TRBD1. The trim removed 4 bases at V and 6 bases at J, leaving 4 bases unmatched. The germline gives CDR1 LNHDA, CDR2 SQIVND (reference sequence). The CDR3 has 13 residues.

The CDR3 here is CASSSQANTGELFF. The DNA for the CDR3 is TGTGCCAGCAGTTCCCAGGCGAACACCGGGGAGCTGTTTTTT. This chain joins TRBV25-1 and TRBJ2-2, with D unresolved. With 5 bases removed from V and 0 bases from J, the gap between germline ends came to 7 bases. Germline CDR1 and CDR2: MGHDK and SYGVNS. CDR3 length equals 14 residues.

The V call is TRBV5-3, the J call TRBJ2-5, with 8 bases aligning to TRBD2. TRBV5-3 is an ORF, with its function uncertain. V was clipped by 4 bases and J by 5 bases; unmatched bases: 10. This CDR3 is 15 amino acids long. Here the CDR3 DNA reads TGTGCCAGAAGCCCAAAAGCGGGAGAGCGGGAGACCCAGTACTTC. Encoded protein: CARSPKAGERETQYF.

The J gene is TRBJ2-3, the V gene TRBV7-8; 9 bases are a match to TRBD2. From germline, CDR1 is SGHVS and CDR2 FQNEAQ. The J segment lost 1 base and the V segment lost 1 base, leaving 3 bases of the junction unmatched. The CDR3 sequence is 16 residues long. CDR3 sequence (DNA): TGTGCCAGCAGCTTAGATGCTAGCGGGGGCACAGATACGCAGTATTTT. Translation: CASSLDASGGTDTQYF.

V is TRBV9 and J is TRBJ2-1; 10 nucleotides line up with TRBD2. This CDR3 is built from 15 residues. V shed 0 bases, J shed 7 bases, and the junction held 4 bases outside the gene matches. Germline V gene data show CDR1 as SGDLS and CDR2 as YYNGEE. In DNA form, the CDR3 reads TGTGCCAGCAGCGTAGGTGCTAGCGGGAGAAATGAGCAGTTCTTC. It encodes CASSVGASGRNEQFF.

The genes are TRBV29-1 and TRBJ1-1; 9 bases align to TRBD1. The CDR3 length is 13 residues. Trimming at V came to 7 bases and at J to 7 bases, leaving 10 bases not matched to a gene. Germline V lookup: CDR1 SQVTM, CDR2 ANQGSEA. DNA for the CDR3: TGCAGCGCGGCCCAGGGACAGGGAAGTGAAGCTTTCTTT. This translates into CSAAQGQGSEAFF.

The chain has TRBV5-6 and TRBJ1-1; D gene unclear. In germline, CDR1 is SGHDT, CDR2 YYEEEE. This CDR3 contains 13 residues. Trimming pared 3 bases from V and 6 bases from J, leaving 12 bases between. This chain's CDR3 is CASSSRSWAEAFF. CDR3 DNA sequence: TGTGCCAGCAGCTCCCGGTCCTGGGCTGAAGCTTTCTTT.

This rearrangement joins TRBV5-4 to TRBJ2-7; D could derive from TRBD1 or TRBD2 (5 bases each). Per the germline V gene, CDR1 is SGHNT and CDR2 is YYREEE (reference sequence). V dropped 4 bases and J dropped 2 bases, with 13 bases sitting between them. The CDR3 consists of 14 residues. For the CDR3, the DNA is TGTGCCAGCAGCAAAGGGACGGTGACCTACGAGCAGTACTTC. Encoded protein: CASSKGTVTYEQYF. Full variable domain (outside the CDR3, taken from reference TRBV5-4 and TRBJ2-7): ETGVTQSPTHLIKTRGQQVTLRCSSQSGHNTVSWYQQALGQGPQFIFQYYREEENGRGNFPPRFSGLQFPNYSSELNVNALELDDSALYLCASSKGTVTYEQYFGPGTRLTVT.

The chain combines TRBV10-1 with TRBJ2-1, with 11 positions matching TRBD2. The CDR3 sequence is 15 residues long. Germline V gene lookup returns CDR1 WNHNN and CDR2 SYGVQD (reference sequence). V lost 3 bases, J lost 12 bases, and 10 bases stayed unmatched. The CDR3 nucleotides read TGCGCCAGCAGTGAAACTAGCGGGGGAGTGGATCGGCAGTTCTTC. Translation gives CASSETSGGVDRQFF.

The chain has TRBV15 and TRBJ2-1; D is uncertain. In germline, CDR1 is LNHNV, CDR2 YYDKDF (reference sequence). The CDR3 has 15 residues. The ends were cut back, 0 bases at V and 5 bases at J, with 11 bases in the middle. The CDR3: CATSRDLAGHNEQFF. For the CDR3, the DNA is TGTGCCACCAGCAGAGATCTGGCAGGACACAATGAGCAGTTCTTC.

This chain links TRBV14 with TRBJ2-3, with a possible D match to TRBD2 (5 bases). The germline V gene has CDR1 SGHDN and CDR2 FVKESK. V shed 4 bases and J shed 0 bases, with 8 bases lying between them. This CDR3 region has 14 residues. The CDR3 sequence is CASSRRESTDTQYF. The CDR3 coding sequence is TGTGCCAGCAGCCGACGGGAAAGCACAGATACGCAGTATTTT.

V and J are TRBV9 and TRBJ2-1; 8 nucleotides match TRBD1. Trimming took 4 bases from V and 4 from J; bases not matched to a gene: 7. The germline V gene has CDR1 SGDLS and CDR2 YYNGEE. This CDR3 is 15 amino acids long. The CDR3 nucleotides read TGTGCCAGCAGCAAAGACAGGGGAGGTTACAATGAGCAGTTCTTC. Translating it yields CASSKDRGGYNEQFF.

The chain employs TRBV7-7 and TRBJ2-2; tentatively, D is TRBD1 or TRBD2 (5 bases each). This CDR3 region has 16 residues. V lost 10 bases and J 2 bases, leaving 20 bases between the germline ends. CDR1 is SSHAT, CDR2 FNYEAQ, per germline (reference sequence). Here the CDR3 reads CATRVVGDGNTGELFF. In nucleotides, the CDR3 is TGTGCCACCAGAGTGGTGGGGGACGGCAACACCGGGGAGCTGTTTTTT.

This clone has only a few counts. This sample includes further DNA sequences coding for the same CDR3. V gene TRBV5-1 combines with J gene TRBJ1-4, with D unclear. The CDR3 has 12 amino acids. Trimming left V 5 bases short and J 0 bases short, with 2 bases between. From germline, CDR1 is SGHRS and CDR2 YFSETQ. DNA for the CDR3: TGCGCCAGCAGAGCAACTAATGAAAAACTGTTTTTT. It translates to CASRATNEKLFF.

V is TRBV7-2 and J is TRBJ1-5; D perhaps matches TRBD1 (5 bases). This CDR3 has 14 residues. CDR1 and CDR2 from the germline V gene are SGHTA and FQGNSA. Trimming left V 1 base short and J 6 bases short, with 10 bases between. Here the CDR3 reads CASSLVGATQPQHF. The DNA for the CDR3 is TGTGCCAGCAGCTTAGTAGGGGCTACTCAGCCCCAGCATTTT.